Presented here are 20 T cell receptor beta chains from one specimen sequenced in a study of T cell changes during pregnancy in multiple sclerosis. Sequencing was performed with immunoSEQ multiplex PCR; in TCRdb, only in-frame clones are kept and a portion is missing. The table has fewer than 50,000 clones, around 90% seen once; the top ten hold 10%. The sequencing used CD8+ T cells from peripheral blood mononuclear cells, collected after pregnancy. Receptors originate from a female donor with multiple sclerosis, enrolled in a pregnancy study.

This chain connects TRBV19 to TRBJ2-4; maybe TRBD2 (6 bases). Trimming removed 3 bases at V and 2 bases at J, with 14 bases between. In germline, CDR1 is LNHDA, CDR2 SQIVND (reference sequence). The CDR3 runs 16 residues. CDR3 nucleotide sequence: TGTGCCAGTAGTATTGGATCCGGAGGGACCAAAAACATTCAGTACTTC. This gives the protein CASSIGSGGTKNIQYF.

The chain carries TRBV27 and TRBJ2-3; 8 bases line up with TRBD2. Germline V gene data show CDR1 as MNHEY and CDR2 as SMNVEV (reference sequence). The CDR3 is made up of 16 amino acids. V lost 7 bases to trimming and J lost 6 bases; unmatched junction nucleotides: 15. CDR3 coding DNA: TGTGCCAGCACCCCGGGAGGGCCCGGGCTGCTTGATACGCAGTATTTT. Its translation: CASTPGGPGLLDTQYF.

The CDR3: CASSSDPLLEVTEAFF. Here the CDR3 DNA reads TGTGCCAGCAGTTCAGATCCCCTTCTCGAAGTTACTGAAGCTTTCTTT. The chain carries TRBV6-5 and TRBJ1-1; D gene unclear. From germline, CDR1 is MNHEY and CDR2 SVGAGI. This CDR3 has 16 amino acids. V lost 4 bases and J lost 5, with 20 bases in between.

The gene calls are TRBV9 and TRBJ1-2, with TRBD1 matching 7 bases. V lost 1 base, J lost 0 bases, and 27 bases stayed unmatched. Germline lookup yields CDR1 SGDLS and CDR2 YYNGEE. CDR3 size: 23 residues. The CDR3 nucleotides are TGTGCCAGCAGCGTACCGAAGGGGGCCCCCGCTACAGGGAACCCCGCTGCTAACTATGGCTACACCTTC. Translating it yields CASSVPKGAPATGNPAANYGYTF.

The chain is built from TRBV6-1 and TRBJ2-5, with 9 bases identical to TRBD2. Germline values: CDR1 MNHNS, CDR2 SASEGT. The CDR3 extends over 17 amino acids. V lost 3 bases and J lost 5; bases outside the gene matches: 13. As DNA, the CDR3 is TGTGCCAGCAGTGATGGGCTAGCGGGGTCCCCAGAGGAGACCCAGTACTTC. Translated: CASSDGLAGSPEETQYF.

This chain links TRBV7-3 with TRBJ2-7; D is undetermined. In germline, CDR1 is SGHTA, CDR2 FQGTGA. This CDR3 has 15 residues. The ends were cut back, 5 bases at V and 2 bases at J, with 16 bases in the middle. The CDR3 here is CASSQAGSLTYEQYF. The CDR3 nucleotides read TGTGCCAGCAGCCAGGCTGGATCCCTAACCTACGAGCAGTACTTC. The whole variable domain, remainder taken from reference TRBV7-3 and TRBJ2-7, is GAGVSQTPSNKVTEKGKYVELRCDPISGHTALYWYRQSLGQGPEFLIYFQGTGAADDSGLPNDRFFAVRPEGSVSTLKIQRTERGDSAVYLCASSQAGSLTYEQYFGPGTRLTVT.

The chain is built from TRBV6-1 and TRBJ2-1, with a possible D match to TRBD2 (5 bases). Germline CDR1 and CDR2: MNHNS and SASEGT. Trimming took off 7 bases at V and 3 bases at J, with 10 bases between the two ends. The CDR3 runs to 13 residues. The CDR3 region is CASIGTSYNEQFF. For the CDR3, the DNA is TGTGCCAGCATAGGCACTAGCTACAATGAGCAGTTCTTC.

The rearrangement uses TRBV6-1 and TRBJ2-1, with 7 nucleotides matching TRBD1. V trimming: 6 bases; J trimming: 8 bases; junction bases outside the gene matches: 13. The germline CDR1 and CDR2 sequences are MNHNS and SASEGT. This CDR3 region has 15 residues. CDR3 sequence (DNA): TGTGCCAGCAGCCTTGGACAGGTCGGGTTCGATGAGCAGTTCTTC. Amino acids: CASSLGQVGFDEQFF.

This clone was recorded only once. The chain couples TRBV15 to TRBJ1-2; TRBD1 matches at 8 bases. Unmatched junction bases numbered 16, after V lost 6 bases and J lost 7 bases. Looked up from germline, CDR1 is LNHNV and CDR2 is YYDKDF (reference sequence). This CDR3 region has 16 residues. In DNA, the CDR3 is TGTGCCACCAGGGCCCTAGGCTCAGGGGGCGGGAGTGGCTACACCTTC. Its protein is CATRALGSGGGSGYTF. Drawing the rest from reference TRBV15 and TRBJ1-2, the complete variable domain is DAMVIQNPRYQVTQFGKPVTLSCSQTLNHNVMYWYQQKSSQAPKLLFHYYDKDFNNEADTPDNFQSRRPNTSFCFLDIRSPGLGDTAMYLCATRALGSGGGSGYTFGSGTRLTVV.

This rearrangement joins TRBV10-3 to TRBJ1-3, with 7 bases lining up with TRBD1. The CDR3 sequence is 12 residues long. J was trimmed by 5 bases and V by 9 bases; bases with no gene match: 4. Germline assignment: CDR1 ENHRY and CDR2 SYGVKD. CDR3 DNA: TGTGCCATTCGGGACAGCCGAAACACCATATATTTT. It codes for CAIRDSRNTIYF.

This chain uses TRBV5-1 with TRBJ2-7; 10 bases line up with TRBD2. This CDR3 contains 15 residues. V lost 6 bases to trimming and J lost 7 bases; unmatched junction nucleotides: 13. Germline V gene lookup returns CDR1 SGHRS and CDR2 YFSETQ. DNA for the CDR3: TGCGCCAGCATCGACTCGACTAGCGGGCGGAGGGAGCAGTACTTC. Encoded protein: CASIDSTSGRREQYF. The full variable domain, in which reference TRBV5-1 and TRBJ2-7 provide the parts outside the CDR3, is KAGVTQTPRYLIKTRGQQVTLSCSPISGHRSVSWYQQTPGQGLQFLFEYFSETQRNKGNFPGRFSGRQFSNSRSEMNVSTLELGDSALYLCASIDSTSGRREQYFGPGTRLTVT.

The chain recombines TRBV2 with TRBJ2-3; no definite D call. With 5 bases removed from V and 4 bases from J, the gap between germline ends came to 4 bases. Germline loops: CDR1 SNHLY, CDR2 FYNNEI. This CDR3 region has 11 residues. CDR3 DNA sequence: TGTGCCAGCAGTCCAGCAGATACGCAGTATTTT. Residues: CASSPADTQYF.

This clone was seen a single time. The rearrangement uses TRBV10-3 and TRBJ2-7; TRBD2 matches at 8 bases. The germline gives CDR1 ENHRY, CDR2 SYGVKD. This CDR3 is 17 amino acids long. Losses at the gene ends were 8 bases for V and 3 bases for J; bases not matched to a gene: 18. The CDR3: CAIAANPSGLSDYEQYF. The CDR3 region has the DNA TGTGCCATCGCTGCGAATCCTAGCGGGCTTTCTGACTACGAGCAGTACTTC.

V is TRBV6-1 and J is TRBJ2-1, with 7 bases fitting TRBD2. CDR3 length: 15 amino acids. V was clipped by 6 bases and J by 0 bases; unmatched bases: 5. Germline-derived CDR1 and CDR2 are MNHNS and SASEGT. The CDR3 here is CASSGGLGSYNEQFF. The CDR3, as DNA: TGTGCCAGCAGCGGAGGACTAGGCTCCTACAATGAGCAGTTCTTC.

This chain links TRBV11-3 with TRBJ2-1; 9 bases fit TRBD2. V was clipped by 4 bases and J by 5 bases; unmatched bases: 6. Germline V gives CDR1 SGHNT, CDR2 YENEEA. The CDR3 length is 15 residues. Written as DNA, the CDR3 is TGTGCCAGCAGCTCCAAGCGGGGGGCCGACAATGAGCAGTTCTTC. It specifies CASSSKRGADNEQFF.

The V call is TRBV4-1, the J call TRBJ1-2, with no clear D. Germline CDR1 reads MGHRA; CDR2 reads YSYEKL. The ends were cut back, 0 bases at V and 5 bases at J, with 10 bases in the middle. The CDR3 contains 14 residues. Here the CDR3 reads CASSQEAGTYGYTF. CDR3 in DNA: TGCGCCAGCAGCCAAGAGGCAGGAACTTATGGCTACACCTTC.

V and J are TRBV5-1 and TRBJ2-7; 8 bases are shared with TRBD1. Per the germline V gene, CDR1 is SGHRS and CDR2 is YFSETQ. This CDR3 comprises 14 residues. V lost 3 bases and J lost 6; bases outside the gene matches: 8. CDR3 protein: CASSWESGGGEQYF. The CDR3 DNA reads TGCGCCAGCAGCTGGGAATCAGGGGGCGGCGAGCAGTACTTC.

V is TRBV11-2 and J is TRBJ1-4, with D hard to call. This CDR3 spans 14 amino acids. CDR1 and CDR2 from the germline V gene are SGHAT and FQNNGV. Trimming took off 2 bases at V and 6 bases at J, with 10 bases between the two ends. The CDR3 loop is CASSLMGRHEKLFF. In DNA, the CDR3 is TGTGCCAGCAGCTTAATGGGGAGGCATGAAAAACTGTTTTTT. Full variable domain (missing parts from reference TRBV11-2 and TRBJ1-4): EAGVAQSPRYKIIEKRQSVAFWCNPISGHATLYWYQQILGQGPKLLIQFQNNGVVDDSQLPKDRFSAERLKGVDSTLKIQPAKLEDSAVYLCASSLMGRHEKLFFGSGTQLSVL.

The rearrangement uses TRBV7-9 and TRBJ2-1; 10 nucleotides match TRBD2. The CDR3 is 16 amino acids. The germline CDR1 and CDR2 sequences are SEHNR and FQNEAQ (reference sequence). The ends lost 5 bases at V and 5 bases at J; junction bases unmatched: 9. Written as DNA, the CDR3 is TGTGCCAGCAGCATCCTGGGACTAGCGACCCACAATGAGCAGTTCTTC. As protein: CASSILGLATHNEQFF.

This clone was counted between two and nine times. The CDR3 spells CASLGAGGYTF. The DNA for the CDR3 is TGTGCCAGCCTAGGGGCTGGTGGCTACACCTTC. This sequence joins TRBV27 and TRBJ1-2; a possible D gene is TRBD1 (5 bases). V was clipped by 8 bases and J by 7 bases, with 11 bases between them. The CDR3 is 11 residues long. The V gene's germline CDR1 is MNHEY and CDR2 SMNVEV (reference sequence).